These T cell receptor beta chains were read from a single sample in a study of blood T cell repertoires in COVID-19. Produced via immunoSEQ multiplex PCR; TCRdb's table is partial and in-frame only. The table lists around 380,000 clones, around 87% of them singletons. The sequencing sample was made of PBMCs or T cells enriched from blood (not recorded which). These receptors came from a man younger than 40 who had recovered from COVID-19. Each CDR3 is given with its conserved first and last residue. Each record gives: V gene, clone size, D gene, J gene, CDR3 DNA, CDR3 protein. A D gene is named only where the DNA matches it firmly. A row's size may be missing; if present it is once, few, many or a size class.

>TRBV7-3|.|.|TRBJ1-2
TGTGCCAGCAGCTTAAAGGCCCCAGGAGGGCAAGCTAACTATGGCTACACCTTC
CASSLKAPGGQANYGYTF
>TRBV7-2|.|.|TRBJ2-3
TGTGCCAGCAGCGCACTCACAGATACGCAGTATTTT
CASSALTDTQYF
>TRBV9|.|TRBD1|TRBJ2-3
TGTGCCAGCAGCGTAGAGAGGGGGCGGAGACGCACAGATACGCAGTATTTT
CASSVERGRRRTDTQYF
>TRBV7-6|.|.|TRBJ1-2
TGTGCCAGCACCCAGGGGCGCGGCTATGGCTACACCTTC
CASTQGRGYGYTF
>TRBV5-1|.|TRBD1|TRBJ2-1
TGCGCCAGCAGCTTGGGACAGGGCGGTGAGCAGTTCTTC
CASSLGQGGEQFF
>TRBV4-2|.|TRBD2|TRBJ2-1
TGTGCCAGCAGCCAAGAGGGGCGGGGGGGCAGGAATGAGCAGTTCTTC
CASSQEGRGGRNEQFF
>TRBV6-5|.|.|TRBJ2-7
TGTGCCAGCAGTTTGGGCAGCTCCTACGAGCAGTACTTC
CASSLGSSYEQYF
>TRBV27|.|TRBD1|TRBJ2-2
TGTGCCAGCAGTTGGACAGGGGCCGGGGAGCTGTTTTTT
CASSWTGAGELFF
>TRBV6-7|.|TRBD1|TRBJ2-7
TGTGCCAGCAATGAAAGGAGACAGGGGGACTACCACGAGCAGTACTTC
CASNERRQGDYHEQYF
>TRBV3-1/TRBV3-2|.|.|TRBJ2-5
TGTGCCAGCAGAGGGGCCCAAGAGACCCAGTACTTC
CASRGAQETQYF
>TRBV7-8|.|TRBD1|TRBJ2-7
TGTGCCAGCAGCATCACGGGACAGGTCGACGAGCAGTACTTC
CASSITGQVDEQYF
>TRBV19|once|.|TRBJ1-4
TGTGCCAGTAGTATAGCCCCCCCAGGGGTGAATGAAAAACTGTTTTTT
CASSIAPPGVNEKLFF
>TRBV2|.|TRBD1|TRBJ1-1
TGTGCCAGCAGGGGACAGGGGTTCAGTGAAGCTTTCTTT
CASRGQGFSEAFF
>TRBV9|.|.|TRBJ2-5
TGTGCCAGCAGCGTAACAGGGCCAGAGACCCAGTACTTC
CASSVTGPETQYF
>TRBV19|.|.|TRBJ1-2
TGTGCCGTAAAAGGTTCTAGGACAAGCTACACCTTC
CAVKGSRTSYTF
>TRBV14|.|.|TRBJ1-2
TGTGCCAGCAGCCAAGGTTCCCCAGGGGCGTCCGGTATGGGCTACACCTTC
CASSQGSPGASGMGYTF
>TRBV12-5|.|.|TRBJ2-2
TGTGCTAGTGCCGAGACAGGCTTAAACACCGGGGAGCTGTTTTTT
CASAETGLNTGELFF